The 5 T cell receptor beta chains below come from one sample, sequenced in a study of STAT5B mutations in CD4+ large granular lymphocyte leukemia. The repertoire was sequenced with immunoSEQ multiplex PCR; TCRdb's copy has only in-frame clones and lacks some. Counted here are about 35,000 clones, about three quarters occurring once; the ten biggest clones make up around 2.1%. The sequencing sample was made of CD4+ T cells from blood buffy coats. These receptor sequences come from a human donor in good health.

J is TRBJ2-5 and V is TRBV5-6, with D perhaps matching TRBD2 (6 bases). The CDR3 is 14 residues long. V lost 3 bases and J 5 bases, leaving 14 bases between the germline ends. Germline CDR1 SGHDT, CDR2 YYEEEE. The CDR3 here is CASSYPGVQETQYF. The CDR3 region has the DNA TGTGCCAGCAGCTACCCGGGGGTTCAGGAGACCCAGTACTTC. The whole variable domain, remainder taken from reference TRBV5-6 and TRBJ2-5, is DAGVTQSPTHLIKTRGQQVTLRCSPKSGHDTVSWYQQALGQGPQFIFQYYEEEERQRGNFPDRFSGHQFPNYSSELNVNALLLGDSALYLCASSYPGVQETQYFGPGTRLLVL.

The chain couples TRBV4-1 to TRBJ2-1; TRBD1 aligns across 8 bases. Germline CDR1 and CDR2: MGHRA and YSYEKL. CDR3 length equals 13 residues. V gave up 6 bases and J gave up 9 bases; unmatched junction bases: 7. Here the CDR3 DNA reads TGCGCCAGCAGACCTACAGGGGGAAGTGAGCAGTTCTTC. Amino acid sequence: CASRPTGGSEQFF.

CDR3 loop: CASSSGQGGRQPQHF. CDR3 bases: TGTGCCAGCAGTTCGGGACAGGGTGGGCGTCAGCCCCAGCATTTT. The chain recombines TRBV27 with TRBJ1-5; TRBD1 aligns across 9 bases. The ends lost 4 bases at V and 6 bases at J; junction bases unmatched: 7. Germline V gene lookup returns CDR1 MNHEY and CDR2 SMNVEV (reference sequence). This CDR3 spans 15 amino acids.

The chain links TRBV19 to TRBJ2-5; 9 bases agree with TRBD1. V dropped 5 bases and J dropped 5; count of bases not matched to a gene: 9. The CDR3 extends over 15 amino acids. CDR1 and CDR2 from the germline V gene are LNHDA and SQIVND (reference sequence). Here the CDR3 reads CASSPGTGWGETQYF. Here the CDR3 DNA reads TGTGCCAGTAGTCCCGGGACAGGGTGGGGGGAGACCCAGTACTTC.

The rearrangement uses TRBV7-2 and TRBJ1-3, with D uncertain. V was shortened by 1 base and J by 7 bases, with 14 bases between the two germline ends. The CDR3 contains 15 residues. Germline V gene data show CDR1 as SGHTA and CDR2 as FQGNSA. The CDR3 DNA is TGTGCCAGCAGCTTAGGCACTCGGAGGGCGAACACCATATATTTT. This gives the protein CASSLGTRRANTIYF. Looking up the rest from reference TRBV7-2 and TRBJ1-3 gives the full variable domain: GAGVSQSPSNKVTEKGKDVELRCDPISGHTALYWYRQSLGQGLEFLIYFQGNSAPDKSGLPSDRFSAERTGGSVSTLTIQRTQQEDSAVYLCASSLGTRRANTIYFGEGSWLTVV.